This passage covers 13 T cell receptor beta chains from one sample sequenced in a study of T cells in women clearing cervical HPV infection. Clones were sequenced by immunoSEQ multiplex PCR, and TCRdb holds only the in-frame ones, with some missing. The specimen's table records 20,000 to 25,000 clones. Material: blood buffy coat. The receptors were gathered from a woman between 18 and 69 years old with a cervical HPV16 infection that either progressed to CIN3+ or cleared (not recorded which).

In the case of this clone: The CDR3 end lies 3 residues beyond the end of the read and is filled in from the germline J gene. The V call is TRBV7-2, the J call TRBJ1-2; D remains ambiguous. Looked up from germline, CDR1 is SGHTA and CDR2 is FQGNSA. The CDR3 contains 15 residues. The sequenced CDR3 bases are TGTGCCAGCAGCCTTACTAGGGCTAGCACAGATACC. Residues: CASSLTRASTDT. The CDR3 in full is CASSLTRASTDTYTF.

Concerning this clone: The read halts 3 residues ahead of the CDR3 end, with the missing end drawn from the germline J gene. This chain connects TRBV28 to TRBJ1-1; a weak D match, TRBD1 (6 bases). This CDR3 region has 14 residues. The germline V gene encodes CDR1 MDHEN and CDR2 SYDVKM. V was clipped by 2 bases and J by 7 bases, with 14 bases between them. CDR3 protein: CASSLNRAGGEAFF. The sequenced part of the CDR3 DNA is TGTGCCAGCAGTTTAAACAGGGCTGGCGGTGAA.

Turning to this clone: Germline and junction disagree at one end, which may indicate a read error. Read data end 3 residues before the CDR3 end; the end is taken from the germline J gene. The chain uses TRBV6-2 or TRBV6-3 and TRBJ2-2; the match to TRBD1 covers 9 bases. Germline lookup yields CDR1 MNHEY and CDR2 SVGEGT. This CDR3 is 17 amino acids long. The sequenced CDR3 bases are TGTACCAGCAGTACCGGGACAGGGTCGGCGTTCACCGGGGAG. Protein sequence: CTSSTGTGSAFTGE. From start to end, the CDR3 is CTSSTGTGSAFTGELFF.

Remarks on this clone: The CDR3 end falls 3 residues outside the read, so it is completed with the germline J gene. The J gene is TRBJ2-2, the V gene TRBV18; 7 bases map to TRBD2. Germline values: CDR1 KGHSH, CDR2 LQKENI. Trimming cost V 6 bases and J 0 bases; bases outside gene matches: 4. The CDR3 runs to 15 residues. The CDR3 here is CASSPTSANTGELFF. The part of the CDR3 DNA that was read is TGTGCCAGCTCCCCTACTAGCGCGAACACCGGGGAG.

With regard to this clone: Read coverage stops 3 residues before the CDR3 terminus; the germline J gene supplies the remainder. V and J are TRBV7-9 and TRBJ2-5; the D gene is possibly TRBD1 (6 bases). Trimming took off 5 bases at V and 4 bases at J, with 11 bases between the two ends. CDR3 length: 13 residues. The V gene's germline CDR1 is SEHNR and CDR2 FQNEAQ (reference sequence). Incomplete CDR3 DNA: TGTGCCAGCAGCCCCCTAGGGGGAGAGACC. Its translation: CASSPLGGET. The whole CDR3 sequence is CASSPLGGETQYF.

Notes on this clone: Read coverage stops 3 residues before the CDR3 terminus; the germline J gene supplies the remainder. The rearrangement joins TRBV19 to TRBJ1-5; 7 bases fit TRBD1. This CDR3 contains 16 residues. With V trimmed by 7 bases and J by 6 bases, 15 bases remained unmatched. The germline CDR1 and CDR2 sequences are LNHDA and SQIVND (reference sequence). This chain's CDR3 is CASNHPWAGGCQPQHF. CDR3 DNA (partial): TGTGCCAGTAACCATCCCTGGGCAGGGGGATGTCAGCCC.

With regard to this clone: Read data end 3 residues before the CDR3 end; the end is taken from the germline J gene. The J gene is TRBJ2-1, the V gene TRBV6-2 or TRBV6-3, with 10 positions matching TRBD2. Trimming cost V 0 bases and J 5 bases; bases outside gene matches: 4. Germline V gene sequence: CDR1 MNHEY, CDR2 SVGEGT. CDR3 length: 16 amino acids. The CDR3 DNA, read in part, is TGTGCCAGCAGTTACTCGCGGACTAGCGGTAACAATGAG. It is translated as CASSYSRTSGNNE. The full CDR3 protein reads CASSYSRTSGNNEQFF.

Of note for this clone: The sequence runs out 3 residues before the end of the CDR3; the remainder is reconstructed from the germline J gene. This sequence joins TRBV2 and TRBJ1-1, with 7 bases matching TRBD1. V lost 6 bases, J lost 3 bases, and 7 bases stayed unmatched. Germline CDR1 reads SNHLY; CDR2 reads FYNNEI. The CDR3 sequence is 14 residues long. CDR3 protein: CASSLDRADTEAFF. The CDR3 DNA, read in part, is TGTGCCAGCAGCCTTGACAGGGCGGACACTGAA.

As regards this clone: One junction end disagrees with the germline gene, perhaps due to a read error. The read finishes 3 residues shy of the CDR3 end, and the germline J gene is used to complete it. The chain recombines TRBV7-7 with TRBJ2-3; perhaps TRBD1 as D (6 bases). The CDR3 spans 14 residues. Germline V CDR1 and CDR2: SSHAT, FNYEAQ (reference sequence). CDR3 DNA (partial): TGTGCTAGCAGCCCTGGGACAAATCAAGAGACG. It specifies CASSPGTNQET. The entire CDR3 sequence reads CASSPGTNQETQYF.

A word on this clone: The read falls 3 residues short of the CDR3 end, and the missing part is taken from the germline J gene. The chain combines TRBV19 with TRBJ2-2, with TRBD1 matching 8 bases. J gave up 2 bases and V 10 bases, and 3 bases lay outside the gene matches. The germline V gene encodes CDR1 LNHDA and CDR2 SQIVND (reference sequence). The CDR3 has 13 residues. CDR3 loop: CATDRENTGELFF. The DNA read from the CDR3 is TGTGCCACGGACAGGGAAAACACCGGGGAG.

As regards this clone: The read terminates 3 residues ahead of where the CDR3 ends, so the germline J gene completes it. V usage is TRBV28 and J usage is TRBJ2-5; 12 nucleotides agree with TRBD2. Germline loops: CDR1 MDHEN, CDR2 SYDVKM. This CDR3 has 15 residues. J lost 4 bases, V lost 8 bases, and 8 bases had no gene match. CDR3 sequence reads: CASCHRGLAGETQYF. CDR3 DNA (partial): TGTGCCAGCTGCCATCGGGGACTAGCGGGAGAGACC.

To note about this clone: With the read ending 3 residues before the CDR3 end, the germline J gene is used to fill in that end. The chain combines TRBV7-2 with TRBJ1-1; no firm D call. The ends were cut back, 1 base at V and 3 bases at J, with 9 bases in the middle. Germline assignment: CDR1 SGHTA and CDR2 FQGNSA. The CDR3 is made up of 14 amino acids. CDR3 residues: CASSLVWRDTEAFF. CDR3 DNA, as far as it was read: TGTGCCAGCAGCTTAGTGTGGAGGGACACTGAA. Filled out from reference TRBV7-2 and TRBJ1-1, the complete variable domain reads GAGVSQSPSNKVTEKGKDVELRCDPISGHTALYWYRQSLGQGLEFLIYFQGNSAPDKSGLPSDRFSAERTGGSVSTLTIQRTQQEDSAVYLCASSLVWRDTEAFFGQGTRLTVV.

Concerning this clone: Sequencing ends 3 residues short of the CDR3 end; the germline J gene provides the rest. The chain carries TRBV6-1 and TRBJ2-2; no reliable D call. The CDR3 loop spans 16 amino acids. Germline CDR1 is MNHNS and CDR2 is SASEGT. The CDR3 DNA, read in part, is TGTGCCAGCAGTGAAGCGCAAAGGGCCTTTAATGAAAAG. This sequence encodes CASSEAQRAFNEK. The whole CDR3 protein reads CASSEAQRAFNEKLFF.